These 11 T cell receptor beta chains share one sample of origin, sequenced in a study of glioma-infiltrating T cells. The iRepertoire nested amplicon-rescue multiplex PCR amplified TCR alpha and beta CDR3s from RNA. MiXCR, applied by TCRdb to the multiplex PCR reads, yields one record per CDR3 protein. Of 150,000 to 200,000 distinct CDR3 sequences listed, around 45% are singletons. The sequenced material came from glioma tissue, nonneoplastic brain tissue, or PBMCs (not recorded which). These receptors were collected from a human donor with low-grade glioma or glioblastoma, undergoing nonglioma brain surgery, or in good health (not recorded which).

A note on this clonotype: A much more abundant neighbour one base away suggests this may be a read error. The J gene is TRBJ2-3, the V gene TRBV24-1; D gene uncertain. CDR1 and CDR2 (germline): KGHDR, SFDVKD. The CDR3 runs to 12 residues. The CDR3 loop is CDTSDFTDTQYF. CDR3 nucleotides: TGTGACACCAGTGATTTCACAGATACGCAGTATTTT.

This clonotype has a count of ten or more. V is TRBV15 and J is TRBJ1-1, with D possibly being TRBD1 (6 bases). The CDR3 runs 13 residues. Germline V gene lookup returns CDR1 LNHNV and CDR2 YYDKDF (reference sequence). V was cut by 1 base and J by 10 bases, with 13 bases left in between. This chain's CDR3 is CATSRAYGQIAFF. In DNA form, the CDR3 reads TGTGCCACCAGCAGAGCCTACGGACAGATAGCTTTCTTT.

This clonotype was detected many times. V gene TRBV7-9 combines with J gene TRBJ1-2; D might be TRBD1 (6 bases). Germline-derived CDR1 and CDR2 are SEHNR and FQNEAQ (reference sequence). Trimming took 5 bases from V and 0 from J, leaving 13 bases between them. This CDR3 contains 15 residues. CDR3 DNA: TGTGCCAGCAGCCACTGGACAGTCCCTAACTATGGCTACACCTTC. Translation: CASSHWTVPNYGYTF.

Note on this clonotype: The junction departs from germline at one end; a sequencing error may be responsible. The rearrangement links TRBV6-1 to TRBJ2-1; 11 bases agree with TRBD2. The CDR3 covers 15 residues. The germline V gene has CDR1 MNHNS and CDR2 SASEGT. The CDR3 is CASKLGTSGYNEQLF. CDR3 sequence (DNA): TGTGCCAGCAAACTCGGGACTAGCGGTTACAATGAGCAGTTATTC.

With regard to this clonotype: Since a much larger clone is just one base distant, this may be a read error. J is TRBJ2-1 and V is TRBV28; tentative D call: TRBD2 (6 bases). The CDR3 is 13 amino acids. V lost 11 bases to trimming and J lost 7 bases, with 18 bases between them. Germline CDR1 and CDR2: MDHEN and SYDVKM. CDR3 sequence reads: CASGDWTRNEQFF. DNA for the CDR3: TGTGCCTCCGGGGACTGGACCCGAAATGAGCAGTTCTTC.

A note on this clonotype: One base away lies a much larger clone, so this may be a sequencing read error. The chain couples TRBV7-2 to TRBJ1-1; D might be TRBD1 (5 bases). This CDR3 contains 14 residues. The germline CDR1 and CDR2 sequences are SGHTA and FQGNSA. The V end lost 6 bases, the J end lost 1 base, and 12 bases lay between the germline ends. CDR3 nucleotides: TGTGCCAGCAGGGGAGGGGACCCGAACACTGAAGCTTTCTTT. Encoded protein: CASRGGDPNTEAFF. Full variable domain (rest looked up from reference TRBV7-2 and TRBJ1-1): GAGVSQSPSNKVTEKGKDVELRCDPISGHTALYWYRQSLGQGLEFLIYFQGNSAPDKSGLPSDRFSAERTGGSVSTLTIQRTQQEDSAVYLCASRGGDPNTEAFFGQGTRLTVV.

On this clonotype: No conserved phenylalanine or tryptophan is present at the end of the CDR3, so a read error is the likely explanation. The rearrangement uses TRBV7-9 and TRBJ1-1; TRBD1 is a possible D gene (6 bases). The CDR3 sequence is 15 residues long. The germline V gene has CDR1 SEHNR and CDR2 FQNEAQ (reference sequence). V lost 5 bases and J 0 bases, leaving 13 bases between the germline ends. The CDR3 spells CASSTPDRLNTEAFL. The DNA of the CDR3 is TGTGCCAGCAGCACCCCCGACAGGCTGAACACTGAAGCTTTCCTT.

V is TRBV6-2 or TRBV6-3 and J is TRBJ1-5; possibly TRBD1 for D (5 bases). The germline gives CDR1 MNHEY, CDR2 SVGEGT. The ends were cut back, 7 bases at V and 14 bases at J, with 24 bases in the middle. The CDR3 covers 14 residues. CDR3 nucleotide sequence: TGTGCCAGCACACCGGGGACGGCCAATCAGCCTGAGCATTTT. This codes for CASTPGTANQPEHF.

Of note for this clonotype: A much larger clone differs from this one at a single base, so this may be a read error. This chain joins TRBV20-1 and TRBJ2-3; 10 bases line up with TRBD2. The CDR3 totals 16 residues. V shed 0 bases and J 7 bases; nucleotides not matched to a gene: 10. From germline, CDR1 is DFQATT and CDR2 SNEGSKA (reference sequence). Here the CDR3 reads CSARDFGAGGANTQYF. The CDR3 nucleotides read TGCAGTGCTAGAGATTTCGGAGCGGGAGGGGCAAATACGCAGTATTTT.

A few counts support this clonotype. This chain joins TRBV5-1 and TRBJ1-3; D unresolved. Trimming cost V 0 bases and J 2 bases, with 18 bases left between them. The germline gives CDR1 SGHRS, CDR2 YFSETQ. The CDR3 spans 18 residues. CDR3 residues: CASSLVVSRAETGNTIYF. CDR3 coding DNA: TGCGCCAGCAGCTTGGTAGTCTCACGAGCTGAGACTGGAAACACCATATATTTT.

This clonotype has a handful of counts. V is TRBV11-2 and J is TRBJ2-7, with D perhaps matching TRBD1 or TRBD2 (5 bases each). Germline CDR1 SGHAT, CDR2 FQNNGV. This CDR3 has 16 amino acids. V lost 5 bases and J lost 1, with 18 bases in between. The CDR3, as DNA: TGTGCCAGCAGCCCCCGACTACGACAGAAATCCTACGAGCAGTACTTC. Translation: CASSPRLRQKSYEQYF.